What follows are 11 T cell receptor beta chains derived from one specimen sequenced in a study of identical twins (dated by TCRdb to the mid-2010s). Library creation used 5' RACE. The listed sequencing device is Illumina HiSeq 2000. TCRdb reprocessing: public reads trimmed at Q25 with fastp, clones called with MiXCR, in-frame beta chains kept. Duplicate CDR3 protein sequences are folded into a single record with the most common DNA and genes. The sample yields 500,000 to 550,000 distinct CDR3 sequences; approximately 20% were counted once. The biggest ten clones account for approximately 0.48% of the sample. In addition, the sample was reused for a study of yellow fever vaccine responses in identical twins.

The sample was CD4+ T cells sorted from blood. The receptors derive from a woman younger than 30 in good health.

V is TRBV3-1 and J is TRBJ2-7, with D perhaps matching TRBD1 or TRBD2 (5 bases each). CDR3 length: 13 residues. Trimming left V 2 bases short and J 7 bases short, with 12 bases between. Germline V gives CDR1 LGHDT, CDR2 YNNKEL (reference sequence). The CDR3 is CASSQLGRREQYV. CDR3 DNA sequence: TGTGCCAGCAGCCAACTGGGACGACGGGAGCAGTACGTC.

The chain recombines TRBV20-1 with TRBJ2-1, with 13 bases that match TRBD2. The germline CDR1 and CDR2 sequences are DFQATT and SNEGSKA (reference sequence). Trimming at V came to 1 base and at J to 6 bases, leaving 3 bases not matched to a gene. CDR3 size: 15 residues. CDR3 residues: CSARGTSGSVNEQFF. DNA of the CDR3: TGCAGTGCTAGAGGGACTAGCGGGAGTGTCAATGAGCAGTTCTTC.

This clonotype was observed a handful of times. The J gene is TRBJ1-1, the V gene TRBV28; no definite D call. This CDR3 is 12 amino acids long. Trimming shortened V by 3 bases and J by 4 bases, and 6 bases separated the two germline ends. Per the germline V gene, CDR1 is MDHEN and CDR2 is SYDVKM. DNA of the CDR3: TGTGCCAGCAGTTTTTCCCCCACTGAAGCTTTCTTT. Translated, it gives CASSFSPTEAFF.

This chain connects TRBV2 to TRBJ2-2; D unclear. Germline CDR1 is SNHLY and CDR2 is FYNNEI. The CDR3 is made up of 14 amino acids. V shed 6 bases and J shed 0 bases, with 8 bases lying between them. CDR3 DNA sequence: TGTGCCAGCAGGACAACTGCGAACACCGGGGAGCTGTTTTTT. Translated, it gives CASRTTANTGELFF.

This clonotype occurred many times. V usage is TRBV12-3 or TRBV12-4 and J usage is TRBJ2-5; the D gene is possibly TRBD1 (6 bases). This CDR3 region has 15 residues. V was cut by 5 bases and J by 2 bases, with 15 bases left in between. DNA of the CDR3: TGTGCCAGCAGTCAAATTGGGACAACACAAGAGACCCAGTACTTC. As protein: CASSQIGTTQETQYF.

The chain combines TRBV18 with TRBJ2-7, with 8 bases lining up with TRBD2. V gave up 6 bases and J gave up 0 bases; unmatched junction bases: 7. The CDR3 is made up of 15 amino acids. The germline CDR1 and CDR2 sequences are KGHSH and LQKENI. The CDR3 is CASSSGGGSSYEQYF. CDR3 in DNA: TGTGCCAGCTCCTCGGGCGGGGGGAGCTCCTACGAGCAGTACTTC. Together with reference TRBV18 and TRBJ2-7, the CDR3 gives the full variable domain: NAGVMQNPRHLVRRRGQEARLRCSPMKGHSHVYWYRQLPEEGLKFMVYLQKENIIDESGMPKERFSAEFPKEGPSILRIQQVVRGDSAAYFCASSSGGGSSYEQYFGPGTRLTVT.

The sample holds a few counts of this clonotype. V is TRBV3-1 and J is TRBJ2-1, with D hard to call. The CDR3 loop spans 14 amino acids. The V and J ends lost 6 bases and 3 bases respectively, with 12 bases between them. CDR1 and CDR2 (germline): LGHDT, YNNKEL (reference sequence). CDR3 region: CASRPRRNYNEQFF. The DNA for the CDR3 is TGTGCCAGCAGACCCAGACGGAACTACAATGAGCAGTTCTTC.

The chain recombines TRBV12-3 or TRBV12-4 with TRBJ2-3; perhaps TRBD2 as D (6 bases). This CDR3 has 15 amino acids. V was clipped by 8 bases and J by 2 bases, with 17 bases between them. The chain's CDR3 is CASSFGLAYTDTQYF. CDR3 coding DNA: TGTGCCAGCTCCTTCGGGCTAGCGTACACAGATACGCAGTATTTT.

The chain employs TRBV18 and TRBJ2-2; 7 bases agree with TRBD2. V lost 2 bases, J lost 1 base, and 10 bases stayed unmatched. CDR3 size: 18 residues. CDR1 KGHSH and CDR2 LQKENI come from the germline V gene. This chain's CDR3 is CASSPVTGTNLNTGELFF. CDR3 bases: TGTGCCAGCTCACCAGTGACCGGGACTAACTTGAACACCGGGGAGCTGTTTTTT. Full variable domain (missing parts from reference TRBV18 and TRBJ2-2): NAGVMQNPRHLVRRRGQEARLRCSPMKGHSHVYWYRQLPEEGLKFMVYLQKENIIDESGMPKERFSAEFPKEGPSILRIQQVVRGDSAAYFCASSPVTGTNLNTGELFFGEGSRLTVL.

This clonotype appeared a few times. The CDR3 spells CAIRHASSYEQFF. CDR3 DNA sequence: TGTGCCATCAGACACGCATCGAGCTATGAGCAGTTCTTC. The chain is built from TRBV10-3 and TRBJ2-1; D ambiguous. CDR1 ENHRY and CDR2 SYGVKD come from the germline V gene. The CDR3 is made up of 13 amino acids. V was trimmed by 6 bases and J by 8 bases, leaving 14 bases between them.

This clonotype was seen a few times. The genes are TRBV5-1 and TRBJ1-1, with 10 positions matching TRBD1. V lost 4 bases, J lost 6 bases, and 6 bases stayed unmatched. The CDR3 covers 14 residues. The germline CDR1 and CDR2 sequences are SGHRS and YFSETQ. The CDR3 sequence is CASSTGTGDAEAFF. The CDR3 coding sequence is TGCGCCAGCAGCACCGGGACAGGGGACGCTGAAGCTTTCTTT.